This T cell receptor beta chain was obtained from a study of T cells after yellow fever vaccination. To note about this clonotype: Its specificity is unknown.

Points from the study as a whole: A large majority of primary-vaccination clones showed up again after the booster (approximately 95% CD4, around 88% CD8).

The CDR3 is 14 amino acids. Germline lookup yields CDR1 DFQATT and CDR2 SNEGSKA (reference sequence). The V end was cut by 5 bases, the J end by 4 bases, with 16 bases between. The TCR cDNA carried a universal primer site and UMIs from 5'RACE template switching. TCRdb itself ran the 5' RACE reads through MiXCR, one entry per CDR3 protein. The sample includes hundreds of thousands of distinct CDR3 sequences, around 21% seen only once; the top ten take approximately 14%. The input for sequencing was PBMCs, taken 15 days after the yellow fever booster vaccination. The chain links TRBV20-1 to TRBJ2-3; D call uncertain. The receptor was isolated from a man aged 25 to 45 who received the YFV17D yellow fever vaccine. The CDR3 DNA is TGCAGTGCTCGACTCAGCCCCCCTGCAGATACGCAGTATTTT. It yields the protein CSARLSPPADTQYF.